This TCR beta chain was identified in a study of response to subunit inactivated influenza vaccine (dated by TCRdb to the late 2010s). For the wider study: To follow how T cells responded to a trivalent subunit inactivated influenza vaccine, the researchers relied on deep quantitative profiling of the T cell receptor repertoire. Results and caveats for the whole study, not just this receptor: The authors suggested that each seasonal influenza vaccination may recruit only a limited number of new T cells.

In its sample, this clonotype was seen a few times. Its antigen is currently not known. The sample holds no much larger clone one base away, and base qualities are not on file. Libraries were made using RT-PCR. The instrument given in TCRdb is Illumina HiSeq 2500. The raw public reads went through TCRdb reprocessing: fastp at Q25, MiXCR clone calling, in-frame beta chains kept. Rows matching on CDR3 protein sequence are summarized as one entry with the most common DNA and genes. In all, the sample holds some 150,000 distinct CDR3 sequences, and approximately 12% of those were seen once. The ten largest clones capture about 29% of the sample. These data were likewise used in another study, on T cells expressing NK-cell markers. The second study, in turn, reports: The TCR beta cDNA libraries were made using 5'RACE template switching, a step that added both a universal primer site and unique molecular identifiers. In sorted CD3+CD56+NKG2C+, CD3+CD56+NKG2C- and CD3+CD56-NKG2C+ T-cell subsets from eight donors, TCR beta-chain repertoires were profiled. Of the eight sequenced donors, seven were found to be HCMV-seropositive and one was found to be HCMV-seronegative. In several experiments an anti-gammadeltaTCR antibody was added to restrict sorting to alphabetaTCR-expressing T cells. In six donors, the dominant CD3+CD56+NKG2C+ clonotypes ranked among the top 10 CD8+ clonotypes, making up about 1.0-8% of CD8+ T cells. Those dominant clonotypes were again the most abundant among CD3+CD56-NKG2C+ cells in a handful of donors, at about 25-60.1%. It remained unclear whether the expanded NKG2C-expressing T cell clones were specific for HCMV antigens. The eight sequenced donors were randomly selected healthy volunteers, three men and five women. A commercial ELISA kit detecting HCMV-specific IgG in serum was used to determine HCMV serostatus. Ficoll density gradient centrifugation was used to isolate peripheral blood mononuclear cells from blood. Magnetic immunoseparation with Miltenyi isolation kits was used to isolate CD4+ and CD8+ T cells from PBMC. Synthesis of cDNA was primed from the TCR beta constant segment and was followed by two consecutive PCR amplification steps. The libraries were sequenced on Illumina HiSeq 2000/2500, MiSeq or NextSeq, producing 2 x 150 bp reads. MIGEC handled demultiplexing of the reads and grouping by UMI, while MiTCR was used to assemble and quantify clonotypes. To exclude erroneous sequences, only TCR cDNA sequences supported by at least two reads were retained. The tcR package was used for downstream repertoire analysis, and clonotypes were matched across fractions by CDR3 nucleotide sequence plus V segment. VDJmatch was used to annotate antigen specificity against VDJdb, with one amino acid substitution in CDR3 permitted.

The clonotype originates from a man over 45 who received an inactivated influenza vaccine. Donor details come from another sample of the same person, matched by shared clones. Sample: CD8+ T cells sorted from PBMCs, taken 11 to 12 days after vaccination.

The CDR3 loop reads CASSLSGTSTEQYF. Here is the DNA: TGTGCCAGCAGTTTATCGGGGACTAGCACCGAGCAGTACTTC. The rearranged chain carries TRBV28 and TRBJ2-7, with 9 bases matching TRBD2. CDR1 MDHEN and CDR2 SYDVKM are derived from the germline V gene. The junction shows trimming of 1 base on V and 6 bases on J, and the gene matches do not reach 4 bases of it. Taken from cysteine to phenylalanine, the CDR3 has 14 residues. The CDR3 DNA has 42 bases and is translated from base 1.